This T cell receptor beta chain came from a study of T cell responses to AZD1222 COVID-19 vaccine. About the research overall: The study pooled second doses at about 4 or about 12 weeks. Study-level points and caveats: Targets within unmutated variant regions were reportedly found for nearly half of spike-specific TCRs. Vaccination with two AZD1222 doses was followed by a rise in Spike-specific TCR breadth and depth. Possibly, clonal diversity was underestimated; donors were largely white British and included more females.

Here immunoSEQ multiplex PCR was the method, and the copy in TCRdb shows in-frame clones only, minus some. Among 90,000 to 150,000 clones listed, approximately 87% were seen once. About this clone: Its antigen is not identified.

There are 19 residues in the CDR3. V lost 0 bases, J lost 2 bases, and 20 bases lay in between. This receptor was taken from an adult in good health. The rearrangement links TRBV23-1 to TRBJ1-5; D remains ambiguous. TRBV23-1 is an ORF, with its function uncertain. The sample was peripheral blood, taken on day 0 of AZD1222 vaccination. The CDR3 coding sequence is TGCGCCAGCAGTCAATCCCCTCATACGGCGGCCCATGGCAATCAGCCCCAGCATTTT. Its translation is CASSQSPHTAAHGNQPQHF.